Presented here are 20 T cell receptor beta chains from one specimen sequenced in a study of blood T cell repertoires in COVID-19. Libraries were prepared by immunoSEQ multiplex PCR; TCRdb keeps only in-frame clonotypes and omits some of them. Of under 200,000 clones listed, roughly 86% are singletons. The source material was peripheral blood. The receptors originated from a man in his fifties or sixties with COVID-19, enrolled during active disease.

This clone occurred a few times. The V and J genes are TRBV9 and TRBJ1-2; D perhaps matches TRBD1 (5 bases). The CDR3 runs 14 residues. The V end lost 4 bases, the J end lost 2 bases, and 12 bases lay between the germline ends. The germline gives CDR1 SGDLS, CDR2 YYNGEE. The CDR3 is CASSRAGGNYGYTF. The DNA of the CDR3 is TGTGCCAGCAGCCGAGCCGGGGGGAACTATGGCTACACCTTC.

For the CDR3, the DNA is TGTGCCAGTACGACAGGGGACTATGGCTACACCTTC. Translating it yields CASTTGDYGYTF. J is TRBJ1-2 and V is TRBV19, with TRBD1 matching 8 bases. This CDR3 has 12 amino acids. V shed 7 bases, J shed 3 bases, and the junction held 1 base outside the gene matches. CDR1 is LNHDA and CDR2 is SQIVND in the germline V gene (reference sequence).

The V and J genes are TRBV9 and TRBJ1-4; a weak D match, TRBD1 (5 bases). Germline V CDR1 and CDR2: SGDLS, YYNGEE. This CDR3 region has 16 residues. Trimming cost V 1 base and J 0 bases, with 10 bases left between them. CDR3 sequence (DNA): TGTGCCAGCAGCGTAAGTCAGGGCGCAACTAATGAAAAACTGTTTTTT. This sequence encodes CASSVSQGATNEKLFF.

The chain couples TRBV15 to TRBJ1-2, with D possibly matching TRBD1 (5 bases). Germline loops: CDR1 LNHNV, CDR2 YYDKDF (reference sequence). The CDR3 loop spans 15 amino acids. With 0 bases removed from V and 4 bases from J, the gap between germline ends came to 12 bases. Here the CDR3 DNA reads TGTGCCACCAGCAGAGAGGGCGGGGCGGGCTATGGCTACACCTTC. Its protein product is CATSREGGAGYGYTF.

This chain joins TRBV18 and TRBJ2-5; 7 nucleotides align to TRBD1. J was trimmed by 2 bases and V by 3 bases; bases with no gene match: 3. Germline CDR1 KGHSH, CDR2 LQKENI. The CDR3 consists of 14 residues. The CDR3 bases are TGTGCCAGCTCACCTCAGACAGGGCAAGAGACCCAGTACTTC. Translation gives CASSPQTGQETQYF.

The rearrangement uses TRBV7-6 and TRBJ2-7, with TRBD1 matching over 9 bases. CDR3 length equals 14 residues. The ends lost 0 bases at V and 7 bases at J; junction bases unmatched: 4. In germline, CDR1 is SGHVS, CDR2 FNYEAQ. As DNA, the CDR3 is TGTGCCAGCAGCTTAGCGGACAGGGGCCGGGAGCAGTACTTC. Its protein product is CASSLADRGREQYF.

The rearrangement joins TRBV27 to TRBJ1-6; 9 nucleotides match TRBD1. The CDR3 length is 17 residues. Losses at the gene ends were 6 bases for V and 14 bases for J; bases not matched to a gene: 20. CDR1 MNHEY and CDR2 SMNVEV come from the germline V gene (reference sequence). The CDR3 DNA sequence: TGTGCCAGCAGCCGATCATCCGGGACAGGGTTTGATAGGGCCCTCCACTTT. It translates to CASSRSSGTGFDRALHF.

This sequence joins TRBV11-1 and TRBJ2-7; D is undetermined. The V gene's germline CDR1 is SGHAT and CDR2 FQDESV (reference sequence). This CDR3 has 12 amino acids. V gave up 1 base and J gave up 7 bases, with 8 bases separating them. This chain's CDR3 is CASSLDWREQYF. For the CDR3, the DNA is TGTGCCAGCAGCTTAGATTGGCGGGAGCAGTACTTC.

The rearrangement links TRBV7-8 to TRBJ1-1, with 9 positions matching TRBD1. Germline V gene data show CDR1 as SGHVS and CDR2 as FQNEAQ. This CDR3 is built from 15 residues. The junction had 3 bases not matched to a gene; V was cut back by 1 base and J by 3 bases. The CDR3 spells CASSLGRTGDTEAFF. DNA of the CDR3: TGTGCCAGCAGCTTAGGCCGGACAGGGGACACTGAAGCTTTCTTT.

The gene calls are TRBV29-1 and TRBJ1-1; unclear D gene. In germline, CDR1 is SQVTM, CDR2 ANQGSEA. Trimming cost V 6 bases and J 3 bases, with 8 bases left between them. CDR3 length: 11 amino acids. DNA of the CDR3: TGCAGCGTCCCAGGATACACTGAAGCTTTCTTT. As protein: CSVPGYTEAFF.

The CDR3 DNA follows: TGTGCCAGCAGACCGGGGGGCACCCCTAGCACAGATACGCAGTATTTT. Translated, it gives CASRPGGTPSTDTQYF. This chain links TRBV28 with TRBJ2-3; possibly TRBD2 for D (7 bases). Trimming shortened V by 6 bases and J by 0 bases, and 16 bases separated the two germline ends. The germline V gene encodes CDR1 MDHEN and CDR2 SYDVKM. The CDR3 has 16 amino acids.

The V call is TRBV30, the J call TRBJ1-1, with D unresolved. The germline V gene has CDR1 GTSNPN and CDR2 SVGIG (reference sequence). The CDR3 length is 14 residues. Trimming took off 1 base at V and 2 bases at J, with 11 bases between the two ends. CDR3: CAWSGTTGNTEAFF. CDR3 coding DNA: TGTGCCTGGAGTGGGACGACGGGAAACACTGAAGCTTTCTTT.

This chain joins TRBV6-5 and TRBJ1-1; 9 bases fit TRBD1. Germline CDR1 is MNHEY and CDR2 is SVGAGI. Trimming removed 7 bases from V and 3 bases from J; junction bases left unmatched: 9. The CDR3 contains 15 residues. CDR3 region: CASNKRTGGHTEAFF. The CDR3 region has the DNA TGTGCCAGCAATAAACGAACAGGGGGCCACACTGAAGCTTTCTTT.

This clone was seen a handful of times. This chain connects TRBV6-5 to TRBJ1-5; TRBD1 aligns across 8 bases. Germline CDR1 reads MNHEY; CDR2 reads SVGAGI. The CDR3 has 15 residues. Trimming removed 6 bases from V and 7 bases from J; junction bases left unmatched: 11. CDR3 sequence (DNA): TGTGCCAGCAGCTTAAATGGACAGGGAAGGCAGCCCCAGCATTTT. Its translation is CASSLNGQGRQPQHF.

The chain uses TRBV28 and TRBJ1-4; TRBD1 agrees at 7 bases. The ends lost 5 bases at V and 4 bases at J; junction bases unmatched: 7. Looked up from germline, CDR1 is MDHEN and CDR2 is SYDVKM. CDR3 size: 15 residues. As DNA, the CDR3 is TGTGCCAGCAGTGCCCCGGGACAGATTAATGAAAAACTGTTTTTT. Translation: CASSAPGQINEKLFF.

The chain joins TRBV18 to TRBJ1-5; D unclear. The CDR3 covers 15 residues. In germline, CDR1 is KGHSH, CDR2 LQKENI. Trimming shortened V by 2 bases and J by 5 bases, and 13 bases separated the two germline ends. The CDR3 region has the DNA TGTGCCAGCTCACCATTTTCGGGATCGGATCAGCCCCAGCATTTT. Protein product: CASSPFSGSDQPQHF.

The chain employs TRBV19 and TRBJ1-5, with D maybe TRBD1 (6 bases). The germline V gene encodes CDR1 LNHDA and CDR2 SQIVND (reference sequence). The CDR3 has 17 residues. V was cut by 2 bases and J by 0 bases, with 14 bases left in between. The CDR3: CASSIQDSTYSNQPQHF. The DNA of the CDR3 is TGTGCCAGTAGTATACAGGACAGCACATATAGCAATCAGCCCCAGCATTTT.

The V and J genes are TRBV7-9 and TRBJ1-5; D perhaps matches TRBD1 (5 bases). The CDR3 contains 14 residues. V shed 5 bases and J shed 4 bases, with 12 bases lying between them. Germline lookup yields CDR1 SEHNR and CDR2 FQNEAQ (reference sequence). CDR3 sequence: CASSADGGNQPQHF. The CDR3 region has the DNA TGTGCCAGCAGCGCGGATGGGGGGAATCAGCCCCAGCATTTT.

The chain joins TRBV7-9 to TRBJ2-7, with D perhaps matching TRBD1 (6 bases). CDR3 size: 15 residues. V was cut by 5 bases and J by 5 bases, with 19 bases left in between. CDR1 SEHNR and CDR2 FQNEAQ come from the germline V gene (reference sequence). The CDR3 loop is CASSRRQGQRNEQYF. CDR3 bases: TGTGCCAGCAGCCGACGACAAGGACAGAGGAACGAGCAGTACTTC. Full variable domain (remainder filled in from reference TRBV7-9 and TRBJ2-7): DTGVSQNPRHKITKRGQNVTFRCDPISEHNRLYWYRQTLGQGPEFLTYFQNEAQLEKSRLLSDRFSAERPKGSFSTLEIQRTEQGDSAMYLCASSRRQGQRNEQYFGPGTRLTVT.

The V call is TRBV7-2, the J call TRBJ1-1; 7 nucleotides align to TRBD1. The CDR3 consists of 14 residues. The germline V gene encodes CDR1 SGHTA and CDR2 FQGNSA. Trimming removed 6 bases from V and 1 base from J; junction bases left unmatched: 5. The CDR3 reads CASRTGLPNTEAFF. CDR3 DNA: TGTGCCAGCAGGACAGGGTTACCGAACACTGAAGCTTTCTTT.